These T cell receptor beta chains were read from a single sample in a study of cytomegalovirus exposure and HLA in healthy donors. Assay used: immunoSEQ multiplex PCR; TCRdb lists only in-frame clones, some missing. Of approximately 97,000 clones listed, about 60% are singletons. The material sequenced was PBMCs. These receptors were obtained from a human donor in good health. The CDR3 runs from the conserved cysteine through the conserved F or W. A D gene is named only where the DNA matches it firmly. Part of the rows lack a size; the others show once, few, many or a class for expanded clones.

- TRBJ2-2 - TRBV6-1 TGTGCCAGCAGCCTGGGGCAGGGAATAACCGGGGAGCTGTTTTTT CASSLGQGITGELFF
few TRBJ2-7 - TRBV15 TGTGCCACCAGCAGAGATACTAGGGTCTACGAGCAGTACTTC CATSRDTRVYEQYF
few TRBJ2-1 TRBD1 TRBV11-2 TGTGCCAGCAGCTATAACAGGGGGAAGTTCTTC CASSYNRGKFF
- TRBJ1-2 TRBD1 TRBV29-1 TGCAGCGGGACAGGGGGCTTTGGCTACACCTTC CSGTGGFGYTF
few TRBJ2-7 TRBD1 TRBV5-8 TGTGCCAGCAGCCACAGACAGGGATACGAGCAGTACTTC CASSHRQGYEQYF
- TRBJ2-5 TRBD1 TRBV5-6 TGTGCCAGCAGCGTGACAGGGATGCAAGGGACCCAGTACTTC CASSVTGMQGTQYF
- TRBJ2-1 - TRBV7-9 TGTGCCAGCAGCTTAGACCCCATTGAGGGTGAGCAGTTCTTC CASSLDPIEGEQFF
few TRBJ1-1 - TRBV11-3 TGTGCCAGCAGCCTTCGGAGGGGCACTGAAGCTTTCTTT CASSLRRGTEAFF
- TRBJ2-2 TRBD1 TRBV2 TGTGCCAGCGGGAATCCGGGACAGGGTTCCGGGGAGCTGTTTTTT CASGNPGQGSGELFF
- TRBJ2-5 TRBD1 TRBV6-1 TGTGCCAGCAGGGTTAACGACAGGGGAGAGACCCAGTACTTC CASRVNDRGETQYF
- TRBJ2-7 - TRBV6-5 TGTGCCAGCATCGGAGGGGGCTCTTCCTACGAGCAGTACTTC CASIGGGSSYEQYF
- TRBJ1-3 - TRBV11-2 TGTGCCAGCAGCCCCGGGAGGGGATCCTCCGCATCTGGAAACACCATATATTTT CASSPGRGSSASGNTIYF
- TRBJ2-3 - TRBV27 TGTGCCAGCAGTTCTTCAGACAGGTCCGGCACAGATACGCAGTATTTT CASSSSDRSGTDTQYF
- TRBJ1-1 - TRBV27 TGTGCCAGCAGTGCCGCAGGGTCCACTGAAGCTTTCTTT CASSAAGSTEAFF
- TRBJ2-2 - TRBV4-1 TGCGCCAGCAGCCAATTTTCGGCGACAGTGAACACCGGGGAGCTGTTTTTT CASSQFSATVNTGELFF
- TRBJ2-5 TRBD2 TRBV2 TGTGCCAGCAGACCCCCGGGGGGATGGAGGGAGACCCAGTACTTC CASRPPGGWRETQYF
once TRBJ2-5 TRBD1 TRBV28 TGTGCCAGCAGGATGCAGGGGGTTTCGGAGACCCAGTACTTC CASRMQGVSETQYF
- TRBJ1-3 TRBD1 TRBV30 TGTGCCTGGAGTAGATCGCAGGGGGCCTCCGGAAACACCATATATTTT CAWSRSQGASGNTIYF